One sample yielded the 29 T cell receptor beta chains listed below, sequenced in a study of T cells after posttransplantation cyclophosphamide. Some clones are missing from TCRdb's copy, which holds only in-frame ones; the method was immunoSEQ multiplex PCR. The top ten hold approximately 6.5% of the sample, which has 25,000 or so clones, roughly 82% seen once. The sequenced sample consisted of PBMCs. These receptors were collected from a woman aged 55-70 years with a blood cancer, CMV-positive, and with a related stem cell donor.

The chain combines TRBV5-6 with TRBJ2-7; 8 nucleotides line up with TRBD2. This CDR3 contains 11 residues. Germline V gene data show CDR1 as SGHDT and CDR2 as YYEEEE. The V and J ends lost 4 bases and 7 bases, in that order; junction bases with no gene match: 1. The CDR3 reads CASSTGGEQYF. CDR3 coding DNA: TGTGCCAGCAGCACGGGGGGGGAGCAGTACTTC.

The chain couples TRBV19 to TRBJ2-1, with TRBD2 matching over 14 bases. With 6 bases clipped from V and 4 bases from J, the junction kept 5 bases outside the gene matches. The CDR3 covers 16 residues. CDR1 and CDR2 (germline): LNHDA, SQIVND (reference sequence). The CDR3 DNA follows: TGTGCCAGTAGCCCTCGACTAGCGGGAGGGTACAATGAGCAGTTCTTC. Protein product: CASSPRLAGGYNEQFF.

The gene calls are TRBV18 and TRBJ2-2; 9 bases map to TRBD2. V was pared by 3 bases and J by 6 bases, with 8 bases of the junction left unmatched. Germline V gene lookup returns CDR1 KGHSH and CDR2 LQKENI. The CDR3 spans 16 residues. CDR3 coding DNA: TGTGCCAGCTCACCCCTAGCGGGGAGTAAGTCCGGGGAGCTGTTTTTT. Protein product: CASSPLAGSKSGELFF.

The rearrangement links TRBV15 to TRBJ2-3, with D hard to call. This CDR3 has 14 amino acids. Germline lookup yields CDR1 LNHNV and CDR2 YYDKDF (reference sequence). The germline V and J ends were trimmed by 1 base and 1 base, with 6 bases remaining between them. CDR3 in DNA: TGTGCCACCAGCAGAGCCCCGGGCACAGATACGCAGTATTTT. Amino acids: CATSRAPGTDTQYF.

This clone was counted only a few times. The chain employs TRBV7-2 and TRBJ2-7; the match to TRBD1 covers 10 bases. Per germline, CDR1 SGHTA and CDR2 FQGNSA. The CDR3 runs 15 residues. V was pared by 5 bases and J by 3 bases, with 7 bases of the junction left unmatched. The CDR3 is CASSLTGTGVYEQYF. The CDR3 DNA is TGTGCCAGCAGCCTTACCGGGACAGGGGTCTACGAGCAGTACTTC.

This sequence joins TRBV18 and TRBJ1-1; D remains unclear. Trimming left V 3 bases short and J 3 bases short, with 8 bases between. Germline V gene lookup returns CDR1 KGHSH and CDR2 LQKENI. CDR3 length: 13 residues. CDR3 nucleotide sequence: TGTGCCAGCTCACCGGCGGCGTACACTGAAGCTTTCTTT. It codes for CASSPAAYTEAFF. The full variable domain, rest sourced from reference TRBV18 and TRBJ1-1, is NAGVMQNPRHLVRRRGQEARLRCSPMKGHSHVYWYRQLPEEGLKFMVYLQKENIIDESGMPKERFSAEFPKEGPSILRIQQVVRGDSAAYFCASSPAAYTEAFFGQGTRLTVV.

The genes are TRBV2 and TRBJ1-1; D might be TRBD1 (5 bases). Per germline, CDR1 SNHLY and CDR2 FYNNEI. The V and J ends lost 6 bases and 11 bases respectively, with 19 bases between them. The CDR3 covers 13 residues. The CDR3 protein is CASRDGGAVLAFF. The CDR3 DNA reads TGTGCCAGCAGGGACGGCGGGGCGGTCCTGGCTTTCTTT.

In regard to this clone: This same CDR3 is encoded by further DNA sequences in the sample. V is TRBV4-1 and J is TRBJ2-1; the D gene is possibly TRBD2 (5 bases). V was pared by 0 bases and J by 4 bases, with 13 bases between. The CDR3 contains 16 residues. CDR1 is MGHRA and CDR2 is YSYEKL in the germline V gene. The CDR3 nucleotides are TGCGCCAGCAGCCAAGATGGACTGGCGCCTTACAATGAGCAGTTCTTC. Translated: CASSQDGLAPYNEQFF.

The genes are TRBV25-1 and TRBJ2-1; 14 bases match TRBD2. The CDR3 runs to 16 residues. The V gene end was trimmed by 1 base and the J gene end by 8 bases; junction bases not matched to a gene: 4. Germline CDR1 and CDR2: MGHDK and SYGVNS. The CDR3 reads CASSELGTSGSDEQFF. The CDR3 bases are TGTGCCAGCAGTGAATTGGGGACTAGCGGGAGCGATGAGCAGTTCTTC.

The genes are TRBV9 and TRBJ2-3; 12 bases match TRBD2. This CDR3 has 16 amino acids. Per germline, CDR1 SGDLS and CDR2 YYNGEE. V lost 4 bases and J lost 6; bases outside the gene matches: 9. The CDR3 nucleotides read TGTGCCAGCAGCCTCCGACTAGCGGGAGATATTGATACGCAGTATTTT. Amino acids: CASSLRLAGDIDTQYF.

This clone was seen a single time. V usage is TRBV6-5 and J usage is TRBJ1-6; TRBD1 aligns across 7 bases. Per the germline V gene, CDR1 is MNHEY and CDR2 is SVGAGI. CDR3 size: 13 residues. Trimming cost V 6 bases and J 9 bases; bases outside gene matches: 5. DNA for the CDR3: TGTGCCAGCAGCCGGGACAGCTTTTCACCCCTCCACTTT. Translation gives CASSRDSFSPLHF.

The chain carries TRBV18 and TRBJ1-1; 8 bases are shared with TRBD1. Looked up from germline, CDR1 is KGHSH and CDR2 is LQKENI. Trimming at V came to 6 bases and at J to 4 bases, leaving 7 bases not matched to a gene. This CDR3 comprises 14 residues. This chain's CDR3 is CASSIQGVSTEAFF. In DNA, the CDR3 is TGTGCCAGCTCCATACAGGGGGTGAGCACTGAAGCTTTCTTT.

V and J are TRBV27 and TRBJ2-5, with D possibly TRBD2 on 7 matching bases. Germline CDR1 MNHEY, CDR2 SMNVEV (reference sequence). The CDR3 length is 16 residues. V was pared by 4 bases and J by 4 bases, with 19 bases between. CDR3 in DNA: TGTGCCAGCAGTTCCGGGGGGCGGGGGCGGAGAGAGACCCAGTACTTC. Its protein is CASSSGGRGRRETQYF.

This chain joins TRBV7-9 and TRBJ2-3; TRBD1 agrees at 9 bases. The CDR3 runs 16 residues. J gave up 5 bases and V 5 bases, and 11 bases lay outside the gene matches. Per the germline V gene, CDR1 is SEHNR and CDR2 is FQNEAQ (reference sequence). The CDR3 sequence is CASSLTPGQGLDTQYF. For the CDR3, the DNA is TGTGCCAGCAGCCTGACTCCGGGACAGGGTTTAGATACGCAGTATTTT.

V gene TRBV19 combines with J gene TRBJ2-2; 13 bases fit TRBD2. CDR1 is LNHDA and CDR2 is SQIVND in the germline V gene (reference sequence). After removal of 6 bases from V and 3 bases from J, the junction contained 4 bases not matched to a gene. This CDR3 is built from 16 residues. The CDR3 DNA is TGTGCCAGTAGGACACTAGCGGGAGGGGACACCGGGGAGCTGTTTTTT. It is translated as CASRTLAGGDTGELFF.

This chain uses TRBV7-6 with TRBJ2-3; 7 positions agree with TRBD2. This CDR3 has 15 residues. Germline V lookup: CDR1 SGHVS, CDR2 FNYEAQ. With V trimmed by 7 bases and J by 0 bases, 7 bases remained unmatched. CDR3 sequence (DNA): TGTGCCAGCATCCCCGGGGGGACTAGCACAGATACGCAGTATTTT. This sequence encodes CASIPGGTSTDTQYF.

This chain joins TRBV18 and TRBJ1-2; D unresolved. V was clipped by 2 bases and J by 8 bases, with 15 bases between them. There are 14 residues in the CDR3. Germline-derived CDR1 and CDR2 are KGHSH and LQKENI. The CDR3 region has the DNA TGTGCCAGCTCACCATACGAGGGATTCGAGGGCTACACCTTC. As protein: CASSPYEGFEGYTF.

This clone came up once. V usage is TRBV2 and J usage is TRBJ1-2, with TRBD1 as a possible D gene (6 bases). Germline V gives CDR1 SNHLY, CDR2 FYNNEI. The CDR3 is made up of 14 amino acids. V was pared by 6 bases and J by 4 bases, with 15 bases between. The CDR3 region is CASRSRGGPYGYTF. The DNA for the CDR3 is TGTGCCAGCAGAAGCAGAGGGGGACCCTATGGCTACACCTTC.

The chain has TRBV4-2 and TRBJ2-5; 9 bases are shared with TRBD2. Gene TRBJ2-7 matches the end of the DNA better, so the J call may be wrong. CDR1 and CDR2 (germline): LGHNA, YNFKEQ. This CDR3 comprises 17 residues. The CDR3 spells CASSGQTSGVSSYEQYF. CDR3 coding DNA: TGTGCCAGCAGCGGACAGACTAGCGGCGTTAGCTCCTACGAGCAGTACTTC.

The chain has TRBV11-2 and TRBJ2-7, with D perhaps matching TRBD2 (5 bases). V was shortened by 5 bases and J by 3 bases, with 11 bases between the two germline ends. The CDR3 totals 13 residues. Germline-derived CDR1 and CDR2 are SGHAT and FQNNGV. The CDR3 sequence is CASSHAGHYEQYF. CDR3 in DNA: TGTGCCAGCAGCCACGCGGGCCACTACGAGCAGTACTTC. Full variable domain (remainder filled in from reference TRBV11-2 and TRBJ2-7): EAGVAQSPRYKIIEKRQSVAFWCNPISGHATLYWYQQILGQGPKLLIQFQNNGVVDDSQLPKDRFSAERLKGVDSTLKIQPAKLEDSAVYLCASSHAGHYEQYFGPGTRLTVT.

For the CDR3, the DNA is TGCGCCAGCGCCGTAGGACTAGCGGGACCAAATGAGCAGTTCTTC. It specifies CASAVGLAGPNEQFF. The V call is TRBV10-2, the J call TRBJ2-1; 12 bases are a match to TRBD2. In germline, CDR1 is WSHSY, CDR2 SAAADI. The V and J ends lost 8 bases and 7 bases, in that order; junction bases with no gene match: 9. This CDR3 has 15 amino acids.

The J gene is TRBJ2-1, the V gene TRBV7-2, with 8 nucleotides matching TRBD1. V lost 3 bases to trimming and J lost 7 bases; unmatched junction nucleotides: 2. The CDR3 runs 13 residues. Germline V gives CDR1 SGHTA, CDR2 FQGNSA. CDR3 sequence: CASSFRGLNEQFF. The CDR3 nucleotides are TGTGCCAGCAGCTTCAGGGGGCTAAATGAGCAGTTCTTC.

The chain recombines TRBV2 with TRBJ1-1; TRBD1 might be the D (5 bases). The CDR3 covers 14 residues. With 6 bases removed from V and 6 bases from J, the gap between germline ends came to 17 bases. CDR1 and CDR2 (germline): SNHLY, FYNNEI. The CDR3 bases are TGTGCCAGCAGATCCCCGACCGCGGGACCTGAAGCTTTCTTT. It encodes CASRSPTAGPEAFF.

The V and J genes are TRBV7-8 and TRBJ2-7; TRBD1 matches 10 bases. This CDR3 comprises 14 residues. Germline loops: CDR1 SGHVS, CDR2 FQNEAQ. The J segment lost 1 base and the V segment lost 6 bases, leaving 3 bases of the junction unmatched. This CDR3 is CASRPDRGSYEQYF. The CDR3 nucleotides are TGTGCCAGCAGACCGGACAGGGGGTCCTACGAGCAGTACTTC. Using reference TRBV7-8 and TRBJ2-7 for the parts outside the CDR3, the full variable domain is GAGVSQSPRYKVAKRGQDVALRCDPISGHVSLFWYQQALGQGPEFLTYFQNEAQLDKSGLPSDRFFAERPEGSVSTLKIQRTQQEDSAVYLCASRPDRGSYEQYFGPGTRLTVT.

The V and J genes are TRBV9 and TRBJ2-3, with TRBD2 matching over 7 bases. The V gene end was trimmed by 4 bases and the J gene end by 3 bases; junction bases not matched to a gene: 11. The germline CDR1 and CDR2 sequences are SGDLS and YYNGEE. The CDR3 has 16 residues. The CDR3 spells CASSSAPGGRTDTQYF. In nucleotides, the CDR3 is TGTGCCAGCAGCTCCGCCCCGGGAGGCCGAACAGATACGCAGTATTTT.

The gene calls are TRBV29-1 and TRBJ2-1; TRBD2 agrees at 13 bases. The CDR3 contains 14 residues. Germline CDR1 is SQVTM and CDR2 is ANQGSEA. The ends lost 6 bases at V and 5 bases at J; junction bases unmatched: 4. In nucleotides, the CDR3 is TGCAGCGTGGGGACTAGCGGGAAGAACAATGAGCAGTTCTTC. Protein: CSVGTSGKNNEQFF.

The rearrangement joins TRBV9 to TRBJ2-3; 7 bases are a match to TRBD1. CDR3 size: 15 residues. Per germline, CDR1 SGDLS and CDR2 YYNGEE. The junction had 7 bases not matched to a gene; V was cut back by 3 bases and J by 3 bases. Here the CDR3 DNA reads TGTGCCAGCAGCGCAAACAGGGGTAGGACAGATACGCAGTATTTT. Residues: CASSANRGRTDTQYF.

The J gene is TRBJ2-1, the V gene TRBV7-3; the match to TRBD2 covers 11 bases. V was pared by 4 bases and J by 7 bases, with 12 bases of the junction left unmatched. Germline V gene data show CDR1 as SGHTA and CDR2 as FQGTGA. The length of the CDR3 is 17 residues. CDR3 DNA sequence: TGTGCCAGCAGCTCCCGACTCACTAGCGGGAGTATAAATGAGCAGTTCTTC. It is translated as CASSSRLTSGSINEQFF.

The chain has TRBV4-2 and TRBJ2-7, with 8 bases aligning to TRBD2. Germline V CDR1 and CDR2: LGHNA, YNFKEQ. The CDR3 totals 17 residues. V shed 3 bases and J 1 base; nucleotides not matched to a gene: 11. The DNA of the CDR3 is TGTGCCAGCAGCCAGTGGAGCGCTAGCGGGTCTTCCTACGAGCAGTACTTC. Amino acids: CASSQWSASGSSYEQYF.